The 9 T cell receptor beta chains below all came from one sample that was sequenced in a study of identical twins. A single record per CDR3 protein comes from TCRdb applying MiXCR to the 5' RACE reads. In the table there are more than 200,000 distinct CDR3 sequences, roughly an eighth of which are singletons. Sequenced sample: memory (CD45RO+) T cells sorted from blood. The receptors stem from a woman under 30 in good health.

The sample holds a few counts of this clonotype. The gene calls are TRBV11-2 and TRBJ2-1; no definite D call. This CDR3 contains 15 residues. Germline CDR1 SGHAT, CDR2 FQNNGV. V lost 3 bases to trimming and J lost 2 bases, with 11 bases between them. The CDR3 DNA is TGTGCCAGCAGCTTCGGTCGTCCGCCCTACAATGAGCAGTTCTTC. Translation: CASSFGRPPYNEQFF. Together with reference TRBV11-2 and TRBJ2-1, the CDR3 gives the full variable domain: EAGVAQSPRYKIIEKRQSVAFWCNPISGHATLYWYQQILGQGPKLLIQFQNNGVVDDSQLPKDRFSAERLKGVDSTLKIQPAKLEDSAVYLCASSFGRPPYNEQFFGPGTRLTVL.

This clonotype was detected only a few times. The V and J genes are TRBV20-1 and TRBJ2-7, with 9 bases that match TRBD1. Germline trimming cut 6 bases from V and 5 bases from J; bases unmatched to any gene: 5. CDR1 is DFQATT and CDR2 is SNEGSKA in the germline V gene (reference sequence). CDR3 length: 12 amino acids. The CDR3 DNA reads TGCAGTGCCCGGGACAGGGCCGACGAGCAGTACTTC. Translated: CSARDRADEQYF.

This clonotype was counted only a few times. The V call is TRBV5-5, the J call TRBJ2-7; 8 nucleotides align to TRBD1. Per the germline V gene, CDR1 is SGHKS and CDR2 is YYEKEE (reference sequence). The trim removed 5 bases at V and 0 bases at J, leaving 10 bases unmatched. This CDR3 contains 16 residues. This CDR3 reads CASSQDRGPLSYEQYF. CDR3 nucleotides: TGTGCCAGCAGTCAAGACAGGGGACCCCTCTCCTACGAGCAGTACTTC.

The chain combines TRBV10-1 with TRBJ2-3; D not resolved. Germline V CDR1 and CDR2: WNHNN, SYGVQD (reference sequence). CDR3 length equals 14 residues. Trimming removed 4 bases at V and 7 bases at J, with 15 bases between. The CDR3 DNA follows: TGCGCCAGCAGTGCCCTTGCGGCTACCAATACGCAGTATTTT. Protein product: CASSALAATNTQYF.

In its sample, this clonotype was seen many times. DNA for the CDR3: TGTGCCAGCAGTGCCTCGGGCTATGGCTACACCTTC. It codes for CASSASGYGYTF. This rearrangement joins TRBV2 to TRBJ1-2; no firm D call. The CDR3 length is 12 residues. The germline V and J ends were trimmed by 4 bases and 4 bases, with 7 bases remaining between them. Germline V lookup: CDR1 SNHLY, CDR2 FYNNEI.

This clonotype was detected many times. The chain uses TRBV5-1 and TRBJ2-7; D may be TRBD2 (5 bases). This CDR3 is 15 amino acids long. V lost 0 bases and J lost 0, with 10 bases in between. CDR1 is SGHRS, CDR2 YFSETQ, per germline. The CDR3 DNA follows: TGCGCCAGCAGCTTGGATCTCGGGGACTCCTACGAGCAGTACTTC. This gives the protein CASSLDLGDSYEQYF.

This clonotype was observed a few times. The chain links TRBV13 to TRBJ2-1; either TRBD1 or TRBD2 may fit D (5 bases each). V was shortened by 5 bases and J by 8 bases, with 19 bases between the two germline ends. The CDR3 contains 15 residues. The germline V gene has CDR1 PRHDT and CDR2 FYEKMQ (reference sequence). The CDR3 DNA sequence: TGTGCCAGCAGCCCCTCGGTGGTTTGGGACGATGAGCAGTTCTTC. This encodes CASSPSVVWDDEQFF.

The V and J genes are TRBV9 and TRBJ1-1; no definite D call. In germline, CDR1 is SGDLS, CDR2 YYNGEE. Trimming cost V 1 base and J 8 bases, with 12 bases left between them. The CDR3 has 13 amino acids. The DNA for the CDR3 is TGTGCCAGCAGCGTACGGGCCCGAACCGAAGCTTTCTTT. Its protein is CASSVRARTEAFF.

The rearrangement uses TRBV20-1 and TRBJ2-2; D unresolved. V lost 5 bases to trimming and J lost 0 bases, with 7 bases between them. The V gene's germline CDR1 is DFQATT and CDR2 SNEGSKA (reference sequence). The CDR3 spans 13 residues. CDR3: CSAYSANTGELFF. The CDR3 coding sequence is TGCAGTGCTTACAGCGCGAACACCGGGGAGCTGTTTTTT.